The clone carrying this TCR beta chain was seen once. Its antigen is unknown. Other DNA sequences from this sample encode an identical CDR3 as well. These data belong to a study of shared clonotypes between healthy human individuals. The V end was cut by 3 bases, the J end by 3 bases, with 9 bases between. Per the germline V gene, CDR1 is MDHEN and CDR2 is SYDVKM. The CDR3 has 13 amino acids. TCRdb's table, derived via immunoSEQ multiplex PCR, lists solely in-frame clones and lacks some. Of about 2.3 million clones listed, approximately 90% are singletons. General study findings and limits: In four donors, around 5% of naive CD4 clonotypes appeared in common.

The rearrangement uses TRBV28 and TRBJ2-7; D is uncertain. The sequence was collected from a man aged 18 to 35 in good health. Some clones in this sample may be carry-over from other donors' samples. The sequencing sample was made of naive CD4+ T cells from PBMCs. Indicated subset: CD45RA+ positively selected. The CDR3 DNA reads as TGTGCCAGCAGTTTGAGGAACAGCTACGAGCAGTACTTC. As protein: CASSLRNSYEQYF.